A selection of T cell receptor beta chains follows, all from one sample in a study of cytomegalovirus exposure and HLA in healthy donors. The protocol was immunoSEQ multiplex PCR, while the TCRdb copy is restricted to in-frame clones and leaves out a portion. The table has roughly 110,000 clones, 70% to 80% seen once; the top ten hold about 2%. The material sequenced was PBMCs. The receptors come from a man aged 18 to 29 in good health and CMV-seronegative. Both conserved end residues are part of each CDR3. The D gene is left open where the match is weak. Expanded clones get a size class; other rows say once, few or many, or leave the size out.

few | TRBJ1-1 | . | TRBV5-6 | TGTGCCAGCAGCCTCCGCCGGGGGAACACTGAAGCTTTCTTT | CASSLRRGNTEAFF
. | TRBJ1-6 | . | TRBV2 | TGTGCCAGCAGTGAGTGGGGCCAAAATTCACCCCTCCACTTT | CASSEWGQNSPLHF
. | TRBJ1-1 | TRBD1 | TRBV7-9 | TGTGCCAGCAGCTTATCCGGACAGGGGAACACTGAAGCTTTCTTT | CASSLSGQGNTEAFF
. | TRBJ2-7 | . | TRBV6-5 | TGTGCCAGCAGTTACGCCCTGGCTGGAGGTGAGCAGTACTTC | CASSYALAGGEQYF
. | TRBJ1-1 | TRBD1 | TRBV19 | TGTGCCAGTAGTATTTTAACCCGGGACAGGGTTGGGACCACTGAAGCTTTCTTT | CASSILTRDRVGTTEAFF
. | TRBJ1-1 | . | TRBV28 | TGTGCCAGCAGTTATAATGGGCCTACCGGGGGTTCTGCTTTCTTT | CASSYNGPTGGSAFF
. | TRBJ1-2 | TRBD1 | TRBV5-1 | TGCGCCAGCAGCCCTGGACAGGGGGCATACGGCTACACCTTC | CASSPGQGAYGYTF
few | TRBJ1-1 | . | TRBV5-6 | TGTGCCAGCAGCCTCCTCTTGAACACTGAAGCTTTCTTT | CASSLLLNTEAFF
. | TRBJ1-1 | . | TRBV9 | TGTGCCAGCAGCGGCCAAGCGAACACTGAAGCTTTCTTT | CASSGQANTEAFF
few | TRBJ1-4 | . | TRBV6-6 | TGTGCCACGACCGCCCGGGACACTGAAAATGACAAACTGTTTTTT | CATTARDTENDKLFF
. | TRBJ2-5 | . | TRBV19 | TGTGCCAGTAGTTCCCGGGGAGTACGCGAGACCCAGTACTTC | CASSSRGVRETQYF
few | TRBJ1-2 | TRBD1 | TRBV5-1 | TGCGCCAGCAGCATGTCCGGTACAGGGGGCTATGGCTACCCCTTC | CASSMSGTGGYGYPF
once | TRBJ1-3 | . | TRBV2 | TGTGCCAGCAGTGAGGGGGGGGCGGTTGGAAACACCATATATTTT | CASSEGGAVGNTIYF
. | TRBJ2-2 | . | TRBV6-1 | TGTGCCAGCAGTGAAGCAATGACAGTCACCGGGGAGCTGTTTTTT | CASSEAMTVTGELFF
. | TRBJ1-5 | . | TRBV15 | TGTGCCACCAGTCCGGGGGGGGCTGGGGATCAGCCCCAGCATTTT | CATSPGGAGDQPQHF
. | TRBJ1-6 | . | TRBV4-1 | TGCGCCAGCAGCCCACGACTGACCTCCTATAATTCACCCCTCCACTTT | CASSPRLTSYNSPLHF
. | TRBJ2-5 | . | TRBV10-1 | TGCGCCAGCAGTGAGTCGAGGGGGGAGACCCAGTACTTC | CASSESRGETQYF
few | TRBJ2-1 | . | TRBV5-6 | TGTGCCAGCAGCTTGCGGTACAATGAGCAGTTCTTC | CASSLRYNEQFF
. | TRBJ1-1 | . | TRBV7-3 | TGTGCCAGCAGCCACAGGGACACCCGTGAAGCTTTCTTT | CASSHRDTREAFF
few | TRBJ1-4 | . | TRBV29-1 | TGCAGCGTTGTAGGACATTCAAACCGGCTGTTTTTT | CSVVGHSNRLFF
. | TRBJ2-3 | . | TRBV9 | TGTGCCAGCAGCGTAGGAGCCGGGGGGCTCCGAAGTACAGATACGCAGTATTTT | CASSVGAGGLRSTDTQYF
. | TRBJ1-5 | . | TRBV16 | TGTGCCAGCAGCCAGAATCAGGGCAATCAGCCCCAGCATTTT | CASSQNQGNQPQHF
. | TRBJ2-1 | . | TRBV5-1 | TGCGCCAGCATGGTCAGGCCAGCCTACAATGAGCAGTTCTTC | CASMVRPAYNEQFF